These 28 T cell receptor beta chains originate from one sample sequenced in a study of blood T cell repertoires in COVID-19. Assay: immunoSEQ multiplex PCR; the TCRdb copy retains only in-frame clones and omits some. The sample yields 95,000 to 110,000 clones, about four fifths seen once. The sequencing sample was made of peripheral blood. These receptors originate from an elderly woman with active or convalescent COVID-19.

The rearrangement uses TRBV6-2 or TRBV6-3 and TRBJ1-5, with D unclear. This CDR3 is 12 amino acids long. Trimming removed 5 bases from V and 5 bases from J, with 7 bases in between. CDR1 is MNHEY, CDR2 SVGEGT, per germline. CDR3 amino acids: CASSERYQPQHF. CDR3 sequence (DNA): TGTGCCAGCAGTGAGAGGTATCAGCCCCAGCATTTT.

This clone was counted a single time. V gene TRBV6-6 combines with J gene TRBJ1-4; a possible D gene is TRBD1 (5 bases). Looked up from germline, CDR1 is MNHNY and CDR2 is SVGAGI (reference sequence). The CDR3 totals 13 residues. Trimming removed 7 bases from V and 4 bases from J, with 10 bases in between. The CDR3 loop is CASKDSLNEKLFF. The CDR3 DNA is TGTGCCAGCAAAGACAGCCTTAATGAAAAACTGTTTTTT.

The CDR3 is CASSQEELATYEQYF. The CDR3, as DNA: TGCGCCAGCAGCCAAGAGGAGCTAGCTACCTACGAGCAGTACTTC. This chain connects TRBV4-1 to TRBJ2-7; a weak D match, TRBD2 (5 bases). CDR1 MGHRA and CDR2 YSYEKL come from the germline V gene. V dropped 0 bases and J dropped 2 bases, with 11 bases sitting between them. This CDR3 spans 15 amino acids.

The chain recombines TRBV7-6 with TRBJ2-7, with D possibly being TRBD2 (6 bases). CDR1 is SGHVS, CDR2 FNYEAQ, per germline. The CDR3 has 15 amino acids. V was clipped by 5 bases and J by 3 bases, with 17 bases between them. In nucleotides, the CDR3 is TGTGCCAGCAGCCCAACGACTAGACCTGACTACGAGCAGTACTTC. It codes for CASSPTTRPDYEQYF.

This clone was seen once. The rearrangement uses TRBV19 and TRBJ1-2; 7 bases map to TRBD1. The CDR3 has 16 residues. CDR1 and CDR2 (germline): LNHDA, SQIVND (reference sequence). The V gene end was trimmed by 5 bases and the J gene end by 4 bases; junction bases not matched to a gene: 13. The CDR3 bases are TGTGCCAGTAGTTCCTCCCGGGACAGAAGGGTCTATGGCTACACCTTC. It yields the protein CASSSSRDRRVYGYTF.

The chain links TRBV28 to TRBJ1-2; a possible D gene is TRBD1 (6 bases). The V end lost 8 bases, the J end lost 5 bases, and 21 bases lay between the germline ends. CDR1 and CDR2 (germline): MDHEN, SYDVKM. This CDR3 is 15 amino acids long. The CDR3 sequence is CASRVGDNRLYGYTF. CDR3 in DNA: TGTGCCAGCCGGGTAGGGGACAATCGACTATATGGCTACACCTTC.

Notes on this clone: A read error may account for a junction end that differs from germline. The V gene is TRBV29-1, the J gene TRBJ2-1, with D tentatively TRBD2 (6 bases). This CDR3 contains 14 residues. In germline, CDR1 is SQVTM, CDR2 ANQGSEA. The CDR3: CSVGGGLGYDEQFF. The CDR3 DNA follows: TGCAGCGTTGGTGGGGGGTTGGGCTACGATGAGCAGTTCTTC.

This clone has just one count. The J gene is TRBJ2-2, the V gene TRBV6-2 or TRBV6-3; no reliable D call. V shed 5 bases and J shed 0 bases, with 4 bases lying between them. Per the germline V gene, CDR1 is MNHEY and CDR2 is SVGEGT. The CDR3 length is 13 residues. CDR3 region: CASSPTNTGELFF. CDR3 nucleotide sequence: TGTGCCAGCAGTCCAACGAACACCGGGGAGCTGTTTTTT.

This chain links TRBV18 with TRBJ2-7; tentative D call: TRBD2 (5 bases). V gave up 2 bases and J gave up 5 bases, with 22 bases separating them. Looked up from germline, CDR1 is KGHSH and CDR2 is LQKENI. This CDR3 has 17 amino acids. The chain's CDR3 is CASSPEVALSRVNEQYF. Written as DNA, the CDR3 is TGTGCCAGCTCACCAGAAGTCGCTCTCTCGAGGGTAAACGAGCAGTACTTC.

In its sample, this clone was seen once. The gene calls are TRBV3-1 (or the pseudogene TRBV3-2) and TRBJ2-1; TRBD2 agrees at 7 bases. CDR3 length: 19 amino acids. The junction had 20 bases not matched to a gene; V was cut back by 6 bases and J by 3 bases. The germline CDR1 and CDR2 sequences are LGHDT and YNNKEL (reference sequence). The CDR3 DNA reads as TGTGCCAGCAGTCAACAAGCTTCGGCGGGGGAAATACTCTACAATGAGCAGTTCTTC. Protein product: CASSQQASAGEILYNEQFF.

The chain employs TRBV2 and TRBJ2-2; D is uncertain. Between the trimmed V and J ends, which lost 3 bases and 0 bases, there was a span of 5 bases. The CDR3 loop spans 14 amino acids. Germline-derived CDR1 and CDR2 are SNHLY and FYNNEI. CDR3 residues: CASSEPANTGELFF. CDR3 sequence (DNA): TGTGCCAGCAGTGAGCCGGCGAACACCGGGGAGCTGTTTTTT.

The chain employs TRBV28 and TRBJ2-4; a possible D gene is TRBD1 (5 bases). Trimming shortened V by 3 bases and J by 10 bases, and 10 bases separated the two germline ends. The CDR3 is 12 amino acids. Germline V lookup: CDR1 MDHEN, CDR2 SYDVKM. CDR3 DNA: TGTGCCAGCAGTTTGACAGAACCGATTCAGTACTTC. It encodes CASSLTEPIQYF.

The rearrangement links TRBV27 to TRBJ1-2; D remains ambiguous. CDR3 length equals 13 residues. Between the trimmed V and J ends, which lost 7 bases and 6 bases, there was a span of 15 bases. Germline CDR1 is MNHEY and CDR2 is SMNVEV (reference sequence). The CDR3 nucleotides are TGTGCCAGCACCGACTCCATGGTGGATGGCTACACCTTC. This encodes CASTDSMVDGYTF.

The chain links TRBV6-2 or TRBV6-3 to TRBJ1-5; maybe TRBD1 (5 bases). V lost 4 bases and J 2 bases, leaving 12 bases between the germline ends. CDR1 and CDR2 from the germline V gene are MNHEY and SVGEGT. CDR3 length: 15 amino acids. The DNA for the CDR3 is TGTGCCAGCAGTTCGGGGGATAGGGGCAATCAGCCCCAGCATTTT. Residues: CASSSGDRGNQPQHF.

The chain combines TRBV19 with TRBJ1-5, with 7 bases lining up with TRBD1. Germline V gene data show CDR1 as LNHDA and CDR2 as SQIVND (reference sequence). V lost 5 bases, J lost 1 base, and 8 bases stayed unmatched. The CDR3 has 16 amino acids. The CDR3 DNA reads as TGTGCCAGTAGTCCAGGGGGGTCGGTAAGCAATCAGCCCCAGCATTTT. Translated: CASSPGGSVSNQPQHF. Using reference TRBV19 and TRBJ1-5 for the parts outside the CDR3, the full variable domain is DGGITQSPKYLFRKEGQNVTLSCEQNLNHDAMYWYRQDPGQGLRLIYYSQIVNDFQKGDIAEGYSVSREKKESFPLTVTSAQKNPTAFYLCASSPGGSVSNQPQHFGDGTRLSIL.

This chain uses TRBV6-5 with TRBJ1-1; D unclear. V was clipped by 2 bases and J by 2 bases, with 9 bases between them. Looked up from germline, CDR1 is MNHEY and CDR2 is SVGAGI. This CDR3 spans 14 amino acids. CDR3 residues: CASSYMRPNTEAFF. Here the CDR3 DNA reads TGTGCCAGCAGTTACATGAGGCCAAACACTGAAGCTTTCTTT.

This clone was detected only once. This same CDR3 is encoded by further DNA sequences in the sample. The chain couples TRBV29-1 to TRBJ2-5; D is perhaps TRBD2 (7 bases). CDR3 size: 14 residues. Trimming took off 5 bases at V and 5 bases at J, with 18 bases between the two ends. Germline V gene data show CDR1 as SQVTM and CDR2 as ANQGSEA. In DNA, the CDR3 is TGCAGCGTTCTCGGCGCGGGGGCGGGGGAGACCCAGTACTTC. Protein sequence: CSVLGAGAGETQYF. Full variable domain (rest looked up from reference TRBV29-1 and TRBJ2-5): SAVISQKPSRDICQRGTSLTIQCQVDSQVTMMFWYRQQPGQSLTLIATANQGSEATYESGFVIDKFPISRPNLTFSTLTVSNMSPEDSSIYLCSVLGAGAGETQYFGPGTRLLVL.

The chain recombines TRBV19 with TRBJ1-5; perhaps TRBD1 as D (5 bases). Per germline, CDR1 LNHDA and CDR2 SQIVND (reference sequence). This CDR3 is 19 amino acids long. V lost 3 bases and J lost 0, with 21 bases in between. The CDR3 is CASSIPAGRGILSNQPQHF. The CDR3 coding sequence is TGTGCCAGTAGTATCCCGGCAGGGCGCGGAATTCTTAGCAATCAGCCCCAGCATTTT.

The CDR3 reads CASSFELKAFF. The DNA for the CDR3 is TGTGCCAGCAGCTTTGAACTTAAGGCTTTCTTT. The chain is built from TRBV7-9 and TRBJ1-1; no definite D call. V lost 3 bases and J lost 11, with 10 bases in between. From germline, CDR1 is SEHNR and CDR2 FQNEAQ (reference sequence). The CDR3 loop spans 11 amino acids.

The CDR3 DNA follows: TGTGCCAGCAGCCCAGGGGTATTGGCTTCCTCCTACAATGAGCAGTTCTTC. This sequence encodes CASSPGVLASSYNEQFF. The rearrangement uses TRBV11-3 and TRBJ2-1; D possibly corresponds to TRBD1 (6 bases). The CDR3 sequence is 17 residues long. V was trimmed by 5 bases and J by 0 bases, leaving 17 bases between them. From germline, CDR1 is SGHNT and CDR2 YENEEA.

This rearrangement joins TRBV18 to TRBJ1-3; D unclear. This CDR3 comprises 14 residues. V gave up 1 base and J gave up 4 bases, with 8 bases separating them. Germline V lookup: CDR1 KGHSH, CDR2 LQKENI. The CDR3 reads CASSPRVLGNTIYF. The CDR3 DNA is TGTGCCAGCTCACCACGTGTCCTGGGAAACACCATATATTTT. The whole variable domain, remainder taken from reference TRBV18 and TRBJ1-3, is NAGVMQNPRHLVRRRGQEARLRCSPMKGHSHVYWYRQLPEEGLKFMVYLQKENIIDESGMPKERFSAEFPKEGPSILRIQQVVRGDSAAYFCASSPRVLGNTIYFGEGSWLTVV.

The rearrangement uses TRBV10-3 and TRBJ1-2; 9 positions agree with TRBD1. Germline V CDR1 and CDR2: ENHRY, SYGVKD. J lost 5 bases, V lost 3 bases, and 7 bases had no gene match. The CDR3 spans 15 residues. The CDR3 nucleotides read TGTGCCATCAGTGATTTTACCGGGACAGGGTATGGCTACACCTTC. Encoded protein: CAISDFTGTGYGYTF.

The V call is TRBV9, the J call TRBJ1-4; perhaps TRBD1 as D (6 bases). Trimming removed 0 bases at V and 10 bases at J, with 22 bases between. The germline V gene encodes CDR1 SGDLS and CDR2 YYNGEE. The CDR3 loop spans 17 amino acids. CDR3 nucleotide sequence: TGTGCCAGCAGCGTAGCTCCAACGGCAGGGGAGTTGGGAAAACTGTTTTTT. Protein sequence: CASSVAPTAGELGKLFF. Supplemented by reference TRBV9 and TRBJ1-4, the full variable domain reads DSGVTQTPKHLITATGQRVTLRCSPRSGDLSVYWYQQSLDQGLQFLIQYYNGEERAKGNILERFSAQQFPDLHSELNLSSLELGDSALYFCASSVAPTAGELGKLFFGSGTQLSVL.

In this sample, this clone turned up once. The CDR3 DNA sequence: TGTGCCACCCTCCGGACAGGGAACTATGGCTACACCTTC. Residues: CATLRTGNYGYTF. V is TRBV19 and J is TRBJ1-2; TRBD1 matches 8 bases. The CDR3 extends over 13 amino acids. The V and J ends lost 10 bases and 2 bases, in that order; junction bases with no gene match: 6. Germline V CDR1 and CDR2: LNHDA, SQIVND (reference sequence).

In its sample, this clone was seen once. This rearrangement joins TRBV2 to TRBJ2-1, with TRBD2 identical over 12 bases. With 3 bases clipped from V and 14 bases from J, the junction kept 8 bases outside the gene matches. Germline lookup yields CDR1 SNHLY and CDR2 FYNNEI. The CDR3 spans 14 residues. CDR3 sequence: CASSDSLAGGQEFF. The CDR3 DNA follows: TGTGCCAGCAGTGACTCCCTAGCGGGAGGGCAGGAGTTCTTC.

This chain links TRBV19 with TRBJ1-1; 8 bases are shared with TRBD1. Germline V gene lookup returns CDR1 LNHDA and CDR2 SQIVND (reference sequence). This CDR3 has 18 amino acids. V shed 1 base and J 3 bases; nucleotides not matched to a gene: 13. CDR3 bases: TGTGCCAGTAGTATAGCGGCCAGGGGGCTTCTCTATGACACTGAAGCTTTCTTT. It is translated as CASSIAARGLLYDTEAFF. Together with reference TRBV19 and TRBJ1-1, the CDR3 gives the full variable domain: DGGITQSPKYLFRKEGQNVTLSCEQNLNHDAMYWYRQDPGQGLRLIYYSQIVNDFQKGDIAEGYSVSREKKESFPLTVTSAQKNPTAFYLCASSIAARGLLYDTEAFFGQGTRLTVV.

Within the sample, this clone is medium-sized. The V and J genes are TRBV24-1 and TRBJ2-2; TRBD1 matches at 12 bases. This CDR3 has 16 residues. The junction had 4 bases not matched to a gene; V was cut back by 3 bases and J by 6 bases. Germline CDR1 and CDR2: KGHDR and SFDVKD. CDR3 nucleotides: TGTGCCACCAGTGATCCGGGACAGGGGGCGCCCGGGGAGCTGTTTTTT. Translated, it gives CATSDPGQGAPGELFF.

This sequence joins TRBV19 and TRBJ2-7, with 8 bases identical to TRBD2. CDR1 and CDR2 from the germline V gene are LNHDA and SQIVND (reference sequence). V trimming: 2 bases; J trimming: 2 bases; junction bases outside the gene matches: 5. The CDR3 is made up of 15 amino acids. This CDR3 reads CASSIHLRGAYEQYF. CDR3 coding DNA: TGTGCCAGTAGTATACACCTGCGGGGGGCCTACGAGCAGTACTTC.